A single sample is the source of the 10 T cell receptor beta chains below, sequenced in a study of blood T cell repertoires in COVID-19. Sequencing was performed with immunoSEQ multiplex PCR; in TCRdb, only in-frame clones are kept and a portion is missing. This sample carries about 140,000 clones, under 90% of them seen once, and the ten largest clones take about 7.5%. Sequencing was performed on peripheral blood. The receptors originated from a human donor in a cohort sampled during active COVID-19.

This clone appeared once. This chain uses TRBV9 with TRBJ1-2; no clear D. Germline loops: CDR1 SGDLS, CDR2 YYNGEE. This CDR3 spans 13 amino acids. V lost 2 bases to trimming and J lost 7 bases, with 12 bases between them. The chain's CDR3 is CASSVFWEGGYTF. CDR3 nucleotide sequence: TGTGCCAGCAGCGTCTTTTGGGAGGGTGGCTACACCTTC.

The chain couples TRBV9 to TRBJ2-5; a weak D match, TRBD2 (6 bases). Trimming removed 0 bases from V and 5 bases from J, with 17 bases in between. The CDR3 is made up of 16 amino acids. From germline, CDR1 is SGDLS and CDR2 YYNGEE. The CDR3 DNA sequence: TGTGCCAGCAGCGTAGAAGTCGGGAGAAGAGATGAGACCCAGTACTTC. It is translated as CASSVEVGRRDETQYF.

The V call is TRBV2, the J call TRBJ2-2, with D perhaps TRBD1 (6 bases). Germline CDR1 is SNHLY and CDR2 is FYNNEI. V was shortened by 4 bases and J by 9 bases, with 18 bases between the two germline ends. There are 15 residues in the CDR3. The CDR3, as DNA: TGTGCCAGCAGTGGGGACATTGGGTTAACGTGGGAGCTGTTTTTT. Encoded protein: CASSGDIGLTWELFF.

The chain couples TRBV5-6 to TRBJ2-7, with TRBD2 identical over 13 bases. CDR1 is SGHDT, CDR2 YYEEEE, per germline. This CDR3 has 15 residues. V lost 4 bases and J lost 4; bases outside the gene matches: 5. The CDR3 reads CASSKRTSGGYEQYF. Written as DNA, the CDR3 is TGTGCCAGCAGCAAAAGGACTAGCGGGGGTTACGAGCAGTACTTC.

The chain has TRBV19 and TRBJ2-7; 9 bases agree with TRBD1. The junction had 3 bases not matched to a gene; V was cut back by 3 bases and J by 6 bases. The CDR3 covers 13 residues. The germline V gene has CDR1 LNHDA and CDR2 SQIVND (reference sequence). The CDR3 sequence is CASSMGQGGEQYF. The DNA of the CDR3 is TGTGCCAGTAGTATGGGACAGGGAGGCGAGCAGTACTTC. Based on the CDR3 plus reference TRBV19 and TRBJ2-7, the full variable domain is DGGITQSPKYLFRKEGQNVTLSCEQNLNHDAMYWYRQDPGQGLRLIYYSQIVNDFQKGDIAEGYSVSREKKESFPLTVTSAQKNPTAFYLCASSMGQGGEQYFGPGTRLTVT.

The V call is TRBV5-1, the J call TRBJ2-2; 8 bases align to TRBD2. V dropped 0 bases and J dropped 3; count of bases not matched to a gene: 10. Germline CDR1 is SGHRS and CDR2 is YFSETQ. The CDR3 loop spans 18 amino acids. CDR3 in amino acids: CASSLEPAGALYTGELFF. Written as DNA, the CDR3 is TGCGCCAGCAGCTTGGAGCCAGCGGGAGCTTTGTACACCGGGGAGCTGTTTTTT.

This clone was detected a few times. V and J are TRBV6-6 and TRBJ2-2, with 8 nucleotides matching TRBD2. V trimming: 8 bases; J trimming: 0 bases; junction bases outside the gene matches: 2. The CDR3 contains 14 residues. The germline CDR1 and CDR2 sequences are MNHNY and SVGAGI (reference sequence). The CDR3 coding sequence is TGTGCCAGCCAGCGGGAGCCGAACACCGGGGAGCTGTTTTTT. Its protein product is CASQREPNTGELFF.

The J gene is TRBJ1-5, the V gene TRBV4-2, with TRBD1 as a possible D gene (5 bases). V was pared by 5 bases and J by 7 bases, with 12 bases between. The germline V gene encodes CDR1 LGHNA and CDR2 YNFKEQ. The CDR3 has 13 amino acids. Here the CDR3 reads CASSAREGQPQHF. DNA of the CDR3: TGTGCCAGCAGCGCCAGGGAGGGCCAGCCCCAGCATTTT.

The chain recombines TRBV6-5 with TRBJ1-2; D remains ambiguous. Germline V gene sequence: CDR1 MNHEY, CDR2 SVGAGI. V was shortened by 6 bases and J by 4 bases, with 15 bases between the two germline ends. The CDR3 spans 14 residues. CDR3 sequence (DNA): TGTGCCAGCAGCCTGGACGGGGAAAGCTATGGCTACACCTTC. Encoded protein: CASSLDGESYGYTF.

The chain couples TRBV27 to TRBJ2-7; the match to TRBD2 covers 9 bases. CDR1 and CDR2 (germline): MNHEY, SMNVEV (reference sequence). This CDR3 has 14 residues. The V segment lost 6 bases and the J segment 3 bases; nucleotides outside the gene matches: 6. CDR3 nucleotides: TGTGCCAGCAGCCCTAGCGGGGCCTACTACGAGCAGTACTTC. This sequence encodes CASSPSGAYYEQYF.